One sample yielded the 15 T cell receptor beta chains listed below, sequenced in a study of OX40 agonist ivuxolimab in advanced cancers. TCRdb keeps only in-frame clones here, not all; method: immunoSEQ multiplex PCR. In the table there are roughly 33,000 clones, about 74% of which are singletons. Sequenced material: CD4+ or CD8+ T cells sorted from blood, taken in a trial of the OX40 agonist ivuxolimab. The receptors shown here come from an adult with an advanced solid tumor such as melanoma, head and neck, liver or kidney cancer.

The rearrangement uses TRBV6-1 and TRBJ1-6; no firm D call. The CDR3 is 15 amino acids. In germline, CDR1 is MNHNS, CDR2 SASEGT. V was pared by 2 bases and J by 0 bases, with 5 bases between. CDR3 protein: CASSETSSYNSPLHF. The DNA of the CDR3 is TGTGCCAGCAGTGAAACATCCTCCTATAATTCACCCCTCCACTTT.

The V gene is TRBV10-3, the J gene TRBJ2-5, with no clear D. V was trimmed by 6 bases and J by 3 bases, leaving 8 bases between them. The CDR3 covers 12 residues. Per germline, CDR1 ENHRY and CDR2 SYGVKD. CDR3 DNA: TGTGCCATCAGCGATACAGAAGAGACCCAGTACTTC. This encodes CAISDTEETQYF.

The chain joins TRBV6-1 to TRBJ1-5; TRBD1 might be the D (6 bases). The CDR3 spans 15 residues. Per germline, CDR1 MNHNS and CDR2 SASEGT. V lost 4 bases to trimming and J lost 5 bases, with 15 bases between them. The CDR3 DNA sequence: TGTGCCAGCAGTGCCCCTTCGGACAGCCATCAGCCCCAGCATTTT. This translates into CASSAPSDSHQPQHF.

The rearrangement joins TRBV6-6 to TRBJ1-4; unclear D gene. The CDR3 totals 13 residues. From germline, CDR1 is MNHNY and CDR2 SVGAGI (reference sequence). V lost 7 bases, J lost 10 bases, and 16 bases lay in between. The CDR3 sequence is CASTQEGIGKLFF. The CDR3 DNA follows: TGTGCCAGCACTCAGGAAGGAATCGGAAAACTGTTTTTT.

The V and J genes are TRBV7-2 and TRBJ1-4, with D perhaps TRBD1 (6 bases). The CDR3 covers 13 residues. The V end lost 6 bases, the J end lost 8 bases, and 13 bases lay between the germline ends. In germline, CDR1 is SGHTA, CDR2 FQGNSA. CDR3 sequence reads: CASSEGVREKLFF. As DNA, the CDR3 is TGTGCCAGCAGTGAGGGGGTGAGAGAAAAACTGTTTTTT.

The rearrangement uses TRBV5-6 and TRBJ1-3, with a tentative D call TRBD1 (5 bases). This CDR3 has 16 amino acids. The germline gives CDR1 SGHDT, CDR2 YYEEEE. Trimming shortened V by 0 bases and J by 0 bases, and 10 bases separated the two germline ends. The DNA for the CDR3 is TGTGCCAGCAGCTTGGAGGGGACCGTCTCTGGAAACACCATATATTTT. Its protein product is CASSLEGTVSGNTIYF.

CDR3 nucleotide sequence: TGTGCCAGCAGTTTCACTGGAGGCTACACCTTC. Translation gives CASSFTGGYTF. This sequence joins TRBV27 and TRBJ1-2, with D uncertain. Germline values: CDR1 MNHEY, CDR2 SMNVEV (reference sequence). The CDR3 has 11 residues. The V end lost 3 bases, the J end lost 8 bases, and 7 bases lay between the germline ends.

Here the CDR3 reads CASSAAGHTDTQYF. DNA of the CDR3: TGCGCCAGCAGTGCAGCGGGGCACACAGATACGCAGTATTTT. V and J are TRBV10-1 and TRBJ2-3, with 7 bases aligning to TRBD2. Unmatched junction bases numbered 3, after V lost 4 bases and J lost 2 bases. Germline CDR1 reads WNHNN; CDR2 reads SYGVQD (reference sequence). The CDR3 consists of 14 residues.

V usage is TRBV5-5 and J usage is TRBJ1-4, with D tentatively TRBD1 (5 bases). Per germline, CDR1 SGHKS and CDR2 YYEKEE (reference sequence). V lost 4 bases to trimming and J lost 3 bases, with 22 bases between them. The CDR3 has 18 amino acids. The CDR3 region is CASSRSQGSGKANEKLFF. The CDR3 DNA is TGTGCCAGCAGCAGAAGTCAGGGCTCGGGGAAGGCTAATGAAAAACTGTTTTTT.

The chain has TRBV27 and TRBJ1-2; tentative D call: TRBD1 (5 bases). CDR1 MNHEY and CDR2 SMNVEV come from the germline V gene (reference sequence). Trimming shortened V by 2 bases and J by 8 bases, and 12 bases separated the two germline ends. This CDR3 has 13 residues. CDR3 coding DNA: TGTGCCAGCAGTTTACTGGGGGTAGGAGGCTACACCTTC. Amino acids: CASSLLGVGGYTF.

CDR3 amino acids: CASSPGQLNEQFF. CDR3 nucleotide sequence: TGTGCCAGCTCACCCGGACAGTTGAATGAGCAGTTCTTC. The V and J genes are TRBV18 and TRBJ2-1, with a tentative D call TRBD1 (6 bases). The ends were cut back, 3 bases at V and 7 bases at J, with 10 bases in the middle. Germline assignment: CDR1 KGHSH and CDR2 LQKENI. There are 13 residues in the CDR3.

The V and J genes are TRBV30 and TRBJ2-1, with 7 bases lining up with TRBD1. Germline V CDR1 and CDR2: GTSNPN, SVGIG (reference sequence). V lost 2 bases, J lost 1 base, and 8 bases stayed unmatched. The CDR3 extends over 16 amino acids. The DNA for the CDR3 is TGTGCCTGGAGTTCAGGGACAGCGCTTTCCTACAATGAGCAGTTCTTC. Amino acid sequence: CAWSSGTALSYNEQFF.

This chain connects TRBV6-1 to TRBJ2-3, with unresolved D. The CDR3 contains 15 residues. Trimming took off 2 bases at V and 1 base at J, with 10 bases between the two ends. Germline loops: CDR1 MNHNS, CDR2 SASEGT. CDR3 protein: CASSETAGRTDTQYF. The DNA for the CDR3 is TGTGCCAGCAGTGAAACAGCAGGCCGCACAGATACGCAGTATTTT.

The V call is TRBV6-5, the J call TRBJ1-2; 9 positions agree with TRBD1. The germline gives CDR1 MNHEY, CDR2 SVGAGI. Trimming at V came to 6 bases and at J to 7 bases, leaving 6 bases not matched to a gene. This CDR3 is 13 amino acids long. CDR3 sequence reads: CASSPGQGRGYTF. In nucleotides, the CDR3 is TGTGCCAGCAGCCCGGGACAGGGACGTGGCTACACCTTC.

This chain connects TRBV7-9 to TRBJ2-5, with D maybe TRBD1 (5 bases). The CDR3 sequence is 15 residues long. Germline loops: CDR1 SEHNR, CDR2 FQNEAQ (reference sequence). Between the trimmed V and J ends, which lost 6 bases and 4 bases, there was a span of 18 bases. CDR3 DNA: TGTGCCAGCAGTCAACAGAGACAGATTGGAGAGACCCAGTACTTC. It translates to CASSQQRQIGETQYF.